Listed here is a single T cell receptor beta chain. This sample was taken from a study of blood T cell repertoires in COVID-19. Overall study: Samples came from the United States, Italy and Spain, spanning acute and convalescent COVID-19. The analysed material was cDNA or gDNA that came from T cells, B-cell-depleted T cells, or PBMCs.

This CDR3 comprises 15 residues. Under the authors' procedure: Quantification of nucleated cells was approximated via reference gene primer amplification. Sequencing used immunoSEQ multiplex PCR; TCRdb keeps in-frame clones, though not all of them. For V, J and clone size, that table is used; D and trimming come from the DNA. Of under 200,000 clones in the sample, approximately 80% are singletons; the top ten hold less than 3.5%. The genes are TRBV21-1 and TRBJ1-5. TRBV21-1 is noted as a pseudogene. The TCR sequence derives from a woman aged 55-70 years with acute or convalescent COVID-19. Sequences were obtained from peripheral blood. For the CDR3, the DNA is TGTGCCAGCAGCCTAGGAGGGCATAGCAATCAGCCCCAGCATTTT. Amino acid sequence: CASSLGGHSNQPQHF.